The 15 T cell receptor beta chains below all came from one sample that was sequenced in a study of low-dose radiotherapy and immunotherapy resistance in tumors. TRAV and TRBV primers primed cDNA for both TCRalpha and TCRbeta. A constant-region primer paired with the V-primer adapter amplified TCRs over about 20 PCR cycles. A single record per CDR3 protein comes from TCRdb applying MiXCR to the reads. In the table there are roughly 8,300 distinct CDR3 sequences, over 60% of which are singletons. The receptors derive from a human donor with advanced metastatic prostate, ovarian, gallbladder or colorectal cancer (not recorded which). This table probably holds off-target reads from a library built for another chain.

J is TRBJ1-4 and V is TRBV14; D uncertain. The length of the CDR3 is 15 residues. The germline V gene has CDR1 SGHDN and CDR2 FVKESK. V lost 4 bases and J lost 4, with 13 bases in between. The CDR3 spells CASSRIRLNNEKLFF. CDR3 DNA sequence: TGTGCCAGCAGCCGGATCAGGCTGAATAATGAAAAACTGTTTTTT.

This clonotype turned up a few times. This chain links TRBV28 with TRBJ2-1; D uncertain. This CDR3 is built from 15 residues. The ends were cut back, 7 bases at V and 9 bases at J, with 22 bases in the middle. Germline values: CDR1 MDHEN, CDR2 SYDVKM. The CDR3 bases are TGTGCCAGCACCCAAGACTTTCAGCCCAGGAGTGAGCAGTTCTTC. Protein: CASTQDFQPRSEQFF.

This clonotype was seen a single time. V is TRBV29-1 and J is TRBJ2-1; the match to TRBD1 covers 7 bases. Germline assignment: CDR1 SQVTM and CDR2 ANQGSEA. The J segment lost 15 bases and the V segment lost 6 bases, leaving 8 bases of the junction unmatched. The CDR3 spans 10 residues. The CDR3 reads CSVHRDRAFF. In DNA, the CDR3 is TGCAGCGTCCACCGGGACAGAGCGTTCTTC.

This clonotype is a singleton in its sample. CDR3 loop: CASSQAGAGGGTQYF. DNA for the CDR3: TGTGCCAGCAGCCAAGCGGGGGCCGGGGGTGGGACCCAGTACTTC. The chain recombines TRBV3-1 with TRBJ2-5, with D perhaps TRBD1 or TRBD2 (6 bases each). Germline CDR1 reads LGHDT; CDR2 reads YNNKEL (reference sequence). The CDR3 spans 15 residues. V was pared by 1 base and J by 7 bases, with 16 bases between.

In its sample, this clonotype was seen a few times. The genes are TRBV19 and TRBJ1-1, with 9 bases lining up with TRBD1. Trimming took 5 bases from V and 1 from J; bases not matched to a gene: 5. Germline V gives CDR1 LNHDA, CDR2 SQIVND (reference sequence). The CDR3 covers 15 residues. Here the CDR3 reads CASSVTGGRNTEAFF. Written as DNA, the CDR3 is TGTGCCAGTAGTGTGACAGGGGGGCGGAACACTGAAGCTTTCTTT.

This chain joins TRBV20-1 and TRBJ2-6; D gene ambiguous. Germline CDR1 is DFQATT and CDR2 is SNEGSKA (reference sequence). There are 14 residues in the CDR3. V lost 3 bases, J lost 0 bases, and 6 bases lay in between. DNA of the CDR3: TGCAGTGCTAGTAAGGACTCTGGGGCCAACGTCCTGACTTTC. Encoded protein: CSASKDSGANVLTF.

This clonotype was seen a handful of times. The J gene is TRBJ2-5, the V gene TRBV11-2; a possible D gene is TRBD2 (6 bases). CDR1 is SGHAT and CDR2 is FQNNGV in the germline V gene. CDR3 size: 15 residues. V lost 1 base and J lost 1, with 10 bases in between. CDR3 in amino acids: CASSLGLRGQETQYF. The CDR3 nucleotides read TGTGCCAGCAGCTTAGGACTGCGGGGCCAAGAGACCCAGTACTTC.

V usage is TRBV6-5 and J usage is TRBJ2-4, with 13 bases aligning to TRBD2. CDR3 size: 14 residues. Trimming removed 6 bases from V and 11 bases from J; junction bases left unmatched: 7. Germline assignment: CDR1 MNHEY and CDR2 SVGAGI. CDR3 sequence (DNA): TGTGCCAGCAGCTCCGGGACTAGCGGGATCTTTCAGTACTTC. The encoded protein is CASSSGTSGIFQYF.

Only one count was recorded for this clonotype. The CDR3 spells CASSYRGQGGSREETQYF. The CDR3 DNA follows: TGTGCCAGCAGTTATCGGGGACAGGGAGGGAGTAGGGAAGAGACCCAGTACTTC. The chain joins TRBV6-2 or TRBV6-3 to TRBJ2-5; TRBD1 matches at 9 bases. V was clipped by 3 bases and J by 3 bases; unmatched bases: 14. The length of the CDR3 is 18 residues. Germline V gives CDR1 MNHEY, CDR2 SVGEGT.

This clonotype has only a few counts. The genes are TRBV7-2 and TRBJ1-1, with a tentative D call TRBD1 (6 bases). Germline values: CDR1 SGHTA, CDR2 FQGNSA. The CDR3 has 15 amino acids. V lost 1 base, J lost 0 bases, and 9 bases lay in between. The CDR3 loop reads CASSLDTGLNTEAFF. CDR3 DNA: TGTGCCAGCAGCTTAGATACAGGGTTGAACACTGAAGCTTTCTTT. Full variable domain (outside the CDR3, taken from reference TRBV7-2 and TRBJ1-1): GAGVSQSPSNKVTEKGKDVELRCDPISGHTALYWYRQSLGQGLEFLIYFQGNSAPDKSGLPSDRFSAERTGGSVSTLTIQRTQQEDSAVYLCASSLDTGLNTEAFFGQGTRLTVV.

This chain joins TRBV28 and TRBJ2-3; D is undetermined. Looked up from germline, CDR1 is MDHEN and CDR2 is SYDVKM. The CDR3 is 11 amino acids. V was clipped by 5 bases and J by 7 bases, with 7 bases between them. CDR3 in amino acids: CASSTEYTQYF. As DNA, the CDR3 is TGTGCCAGCAGTACTGAGTATACGCAGTATTTT.

The chain uses TRBV28 and TRBJ2-5; 13 bases fit TRBD2. The germline CDR1 and CDR2 sequences are MDHEN and SYDVKM. This CDR3 is built from 17 residues. V lost 4 bases to trimming and J lost 0 bases; unmatched junction nucleotides: 5. The CDR3, as DNA: TGTGCCAGCAGTTCCGGGACTAGCGGGATGTACCAAGAGACCCAGTACTTC. The encoded protein is CASSSGTSGMYQETQYF.

This clonotype occurred a few times. This chain links TRBV6-2 or TRBV6-3 with TRBJ2-7, with 7 bases lining up with TRBD2. The germline gives CDR1 MNHEY, CDR2 SVGEGT. The CDR3 contains 16 residues. V lost 2 bases, J lost 2 bases, and 9 bases stayed unmatched. The CDR3 protein is CASSYGSGQGTYEQYF. The CDR3 DNA sequence: TGTGCCAGCAGTTACGGTAGCGGGCAAGGTACCTACGAGCAGTACTTC.

This clonotype was observed a few times. V is TRBV6-2 or TRBV6-3 and J is TRBJ2-1; 11 bases are a match to TRBD2. V was clipped by 7 bases and J by 9 bases; unmatched bases: 23. Germline CDR1 reads MNHEY; CDR2 reads SVGEGT. This CDR3 is built from 19 residues. The CDR3 region has the DNA TGTGCCAGCACTAGCGGGGGGCCTACTACTTTAACAAGTGAGGGTGAGCAGTTCTTC. Its protein is CASTSGGPTTLTSEGEQFF.

This clonotype showed up just a few times. The chain recombines TRBV7-2 with TRBJ2-2; 7 positions match TRBD2. This CDR3 contains 16 residues. Germline loops: CDR1 SGHTA, CDR2 FQGNSA. V trimming: 5 bases; J trimming: 1 base; junction bases outside the gene matches: 7. The CDR3 reads CASSRAQRGNTGELFF. CDR3 nucleotides: TGTGCCAGCAGCCGAGCTCAGCGGGGGAACACCGGGGAGCTGTTTTTT.